The 17 T cell receptor beta chains given below trace back to one sample, sequenced in a study of cytomegalovirus exposure and HLA in healthy donors. The PCR contained 60 Vbeta and 13 Jbeta primers. Libraries were prepared by immunoSEQ multiplex PCR; TCRdb keeps only in-frame clonotypes and omits some of them. The sample carries around 170,000 clones, approximately 85% recorded once. Sequenced: PBMCs. The receptors here all came from a woman aged 18-29 years in good health and CMV-seronegative.

The chain couples TRBV7-2 to TRBJ2-7; tentatively, D is TRBD1 (6 bases). The CDR3 runs 13 residues. The V end was cut by 3 bases, the J end by 5 bases, with 11 bases between. Germline V gene lookup returns CDR1 SGHTA and CDR2 FQGNSA. Here the CDR3 reads CASSFSQGHEQYF. CDR3 nucleotide sequence: TGTGCCAGCAGCTTCTCGCAGGGGCACGAGCAGTACTTC.

The rearrangement joins TRBV7-2 to TRBJ2-7; D perhaps matches TRBD2 (5 bases). This CDR3 region has 13 residues. Trimming took 5 bases from V and 5 from J, leaving 13 bases between them. Germline V lookup: CDR1 SGHTA, CDR2 FQGNSA. The CDR3 loop is CASSERGIHEQYF. Written as DNA, the CDR3 is TGTGCCAGCAGCGAGAGAGGGATCCACGAGCAGTACTTC.

The rearrangement joins TRBV2 to TRBJ2-1; 7 positions match TRBD2. The CDR3 is 17 residues long. CDR1 SNHLY and CDR2 FYNNEI come from the germline V gene. V shed 5 bases and J 0 bases; nucleotides not matched to a gene: 10. CDR3 loop: CASSLPLAGVSYNEQFF. The DNA for the CDR3 is TGTGCCAGCAGTCTCCCCCTGGCGGGGGTCTCCTACAATGAGCAGTTCTTC.

This clone was seen once. J is TRBJ1-1 and V is TRBV30, with unresolved D. The CDR3 loop spans 11 amino acids. V lost 5 bases to trimming and J lost 14 bases, with 18 bases between them. The V gene's germline CDR1 is GTSNPN and CDR2 SVGIG (reference sequence). Here the CDR3 reads CAWVFGPSVFF. CDR3 coding DNA: TGTGCCTGGGTGTTTGGGCCGTCGGTGTTCTTT.

The CDR3 sequence: CATEEQGTGVYGYTF. In DNA, the CDR3 is TGTGCCACCGAAGAACAAGGGACAGGGGTTTATGGCTACACCTTC. The chain joins TRBV6-1 to TRBJ1-2; 10 positions match TRBD1. This CDR3 contains 15 residues. The V gene's germline CDR1 is MNHNS and CDR2 SASEGT. The junction had 13 bases not matched to a gene; V was cut back by 10 bases and J by 5 bases.

The V gene is TRBV7-9, the J gene TRBJ2-1; 7 positions agree with TRBD2. The CDR3 is made up of 15 amino acids. V shed 3 bases and J 4 bases; nucleotides not matched to a gene: 6. Germline assignment: CDR1 SEHNR and CDR2 FQNEAQ (reference sequence). The CDR3, as DNA: TGTGCCAGCAGCTTTAGGAGCGGGGCGTACAATGAGCAGTTCTTC. Amino acid sequence: CASSFRSGAYNEQFF.

The V call is TRBV5-5, the J call TRBJ1-1, with D hard to call. Between the trimmed V and J ends, which lost 1 base and 0 bases, there was a span of 13 bases. Germline V gene data show CDR1 as SGHKS and CDR2 as YYEKEE (reference sequence). The CDR3 is made up of 16 amino acids. This CDR3 reads CASSLHSNFVNTEAFF. In DNA form, the CDR3 reads TGTGCCAGCAGCTTGCACAGTAACTTTGTGAACACTGAAGCTTTCTTT.

The CDR3 DNA reads TGTGCCAGCAGCGTCCCGGGACTATTCTATGAGCAGTTCTTC. This gives the protein CASSVPGLFYEQFF. The chain carries TRBV7-2 and TRBJ2-1, with 7 bases fitting TRBD2. The CDR3 sequence is 14 residues long. V was pared by 5 bases and J by 8 bases, with 9 bases of the junction left unmatched. The germline V gene has CDR1 SGHTA and CDR2 FQGNSA.

This clone was seen only a few times. The chain couples TRBV5-6 to TRBJ1-6; 7 bases are a match to TRBD1. Germline CDR1 is SGHDT and CDR2 is YYEEEE. The CDR3 sequence is 16 residues long. Trimming took 4 bases from V and 6 from J; bases not matched to a gene: 10. Here the CDR3 DNA reads TGTGCCAGCAGCCACAGGGGAAGTCTGAGTAATTCACCCCTCCACTTT. Encoded protein: CASSHRGSLSNSPLHF.

This chain uses TRBV7-8 with TRBJ1-1; D is possibly TRBD1 (5 bases). Trimming stripped 1 base from V and 3 bases from J, with 15 bases between. This CDR3 contains 16 residues. Germline CDR1 and CDR2: SGHVS and FQNEAQ. CDR3 region: CASSLDLGGRYTEAFF. The DNA of the CDR3 is TGTGCCAGCAGCTTAGATCTGGGGGGTCGGTACACTGAAGCTTTCTTT.

The chain couples TRBV6-1 to TRBJ2-3; D is possibly TRBD2 (5 bases). The V and J ends lost 5 bases and 0 bases respectively, with 9 bases between them. The CDR3 runs 14 residues. Per the germline V gene, CDR1 is MNHNS and CDR2 is SASEGT. The CDR3 bases are TGTGCCAGCAGTTTTCGGACTAGCACAGATACGCAGTATTTT. Its protein product is CASSFRTSTDTQYF.

This clone was recorded once. The genes are TRBV19 and TRBJ1-5; possible D gene TRBD1, 6 bases. Germline V lookup: CDR1 LNHDA, CDR2 SQIVND (reference sequence). The ends were cut back, 3 bases at V and 7 bases at J, with 13 bases in the middle. The CDR3 consists of 14 residues. CDR3 sequence reads: CASSIEGVDQPQHF. CDR3 nucleotide sequence: TGTGCCAGTAGTATTGAGGGGGTTGACCAGCCCCAGCATTTT.

This clone came up once. The gene calls are TRBV28 and TRBJ2-2; D ambiguous. Germline V gene lookup returns CDR1 MDHEN and CDR2 SYDVKM. The CDR3 is 14 amino acids. Trimming stripped 3 bases from V and 0 bases from J, with 5 bases between. The CDR3 sequence: CASSLRTNTGELFF. The CDR3 nucleotides are TGTGCCAGCAGTTTGCGAACGAACACCGGGGAGCTGTTTTTT.

The rearrangement joins TRBV19 to TRBJ2-3; 10 bases align to TRBD2. The V segment lost 6 bases and the J segment 4 bases; nucleotides outside the gene matches: 4. This CDR3 is built from 14 residues. Germline CDR1 reads LNHDA; CDR2 reads SQIVND (reference sequence). The CDR3, as DNA: TGTGCCAGTAGGGCTAGCGGGAGCCCAGATACGCAGTATTTT. Its protein product is CASRASGSPDTQYF.

Only one count was recorded for this clone. In nucleotides, the CDR3 is TGTGCCATTGCCGACCGGGGGGGTCCGTATTTT. Protein: CAIADRGGPYF. The V gene is TRBV7-9, the J gene TRBJ2-3, with 8 bases lining up with TRBD2. The ends lost 10 bases at V and 14 bases at J; junction bases unmatched: 11. There are 11 residues in the CDR3. The germline gives CDR1 SEHNR, CDR2 FQNEAQ (reference sequence).

This clone has only a few counts. This sequence joins TRBV6-5 and TRBJ1-1; 7 bases match TRBD1. This CDR3 spans 12 amino acids. After removal of 5 bases from V and 6 bases from J, the junction contained 3 bases not matched to a gene. Germline V gene data show CDR1 as MNHEY and CDR2 as SVGAGI. The chain's CDR3 is CASSRTGAEAFF. As DNA, the CDR3 is TGTGCCAGCAGTCGTACAGGGGCTGAAGCTTTCTTT.

The chain is built from TRBV7-3 and TRBJ2-6, with 11 nucleotides matching TRBD2. Germline CDR1 is SGHTA and CDR2 is FQGTGA. CDR3 size: 15 residues. V lost 5 bases, J lost 15 bases, and 12 bases stayed unmatched. Here the CDR3 reads CASSPGTSGVSSLTF. The CDR3 DNA sequence: TGTGCCAGCAGCCCCGGGACTAGCGGTGTGAGTAGCCTGACTTTC.